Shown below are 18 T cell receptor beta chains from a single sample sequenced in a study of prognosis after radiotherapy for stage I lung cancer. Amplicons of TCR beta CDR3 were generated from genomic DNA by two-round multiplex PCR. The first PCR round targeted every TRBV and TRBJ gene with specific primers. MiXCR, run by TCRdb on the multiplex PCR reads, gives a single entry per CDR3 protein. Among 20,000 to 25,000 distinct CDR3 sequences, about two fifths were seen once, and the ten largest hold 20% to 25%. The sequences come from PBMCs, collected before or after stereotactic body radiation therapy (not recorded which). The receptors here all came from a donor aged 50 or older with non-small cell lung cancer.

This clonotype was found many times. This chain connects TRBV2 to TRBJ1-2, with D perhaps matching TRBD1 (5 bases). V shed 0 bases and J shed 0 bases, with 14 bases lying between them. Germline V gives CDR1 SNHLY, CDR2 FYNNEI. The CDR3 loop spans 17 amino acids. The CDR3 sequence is CASSEASVGAANYGYTF. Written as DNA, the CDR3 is TGTGCCAGCAGTGAAGCGTCGGTAGGGGCGGCTAACTATGGCTACACCTTC.

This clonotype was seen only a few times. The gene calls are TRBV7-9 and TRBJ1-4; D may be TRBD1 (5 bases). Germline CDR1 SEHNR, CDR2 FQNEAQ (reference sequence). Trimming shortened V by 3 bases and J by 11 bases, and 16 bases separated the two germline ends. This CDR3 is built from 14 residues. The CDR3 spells CASSFFRGSGKLFF. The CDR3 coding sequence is TGTGCCAGCAGCTTTTTTCGGGGGAGCGGTAAACTGTTTTTT.

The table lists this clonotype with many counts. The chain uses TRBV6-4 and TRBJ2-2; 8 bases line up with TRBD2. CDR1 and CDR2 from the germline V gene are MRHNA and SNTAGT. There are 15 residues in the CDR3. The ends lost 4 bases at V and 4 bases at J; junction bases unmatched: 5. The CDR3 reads CASSVSREGTGELFF. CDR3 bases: TGTGCCAGCAGTGTATCCCGGGAGGGCACCGGGGAGCTGTTTTTT.

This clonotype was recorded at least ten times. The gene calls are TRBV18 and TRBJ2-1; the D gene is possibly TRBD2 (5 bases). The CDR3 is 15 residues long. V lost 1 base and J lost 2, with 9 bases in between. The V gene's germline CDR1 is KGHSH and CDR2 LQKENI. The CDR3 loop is CASSPLAEAYNEQFF. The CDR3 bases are TGTGCCAGCTCACCACTTGCGGAGGCCTACAATGAGCAGTTCTTC. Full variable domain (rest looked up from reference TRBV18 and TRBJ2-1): NAGVMQNPRHLVRRRGQEARLRCSPMKGHSHVYWYRQLPEEGLKFMVYLQKENIIDESGMPKERFSAEFPKEGPSILRIQQVVRGDSAAYFCASSPLAEAYNEQFFGPGTRLTVL.

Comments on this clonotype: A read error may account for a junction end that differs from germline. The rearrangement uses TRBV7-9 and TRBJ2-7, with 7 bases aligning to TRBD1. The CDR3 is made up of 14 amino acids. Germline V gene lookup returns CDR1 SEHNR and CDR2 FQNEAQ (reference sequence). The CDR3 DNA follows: TGTTCCAGCAGCCGGGACAGCAACTCCTACGAGCAGTACTTC. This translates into CSSSRDSNSYEQYF.

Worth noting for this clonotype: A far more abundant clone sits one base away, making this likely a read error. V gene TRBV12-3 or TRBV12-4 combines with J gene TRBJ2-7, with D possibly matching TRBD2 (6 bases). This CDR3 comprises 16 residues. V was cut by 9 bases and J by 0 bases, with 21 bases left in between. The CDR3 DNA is TGTGCCAGTAAATACATAGCGGTACCGAGCTCCTACGAGCAGTACTTC. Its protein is CASKYIAVPSSYEQYF.

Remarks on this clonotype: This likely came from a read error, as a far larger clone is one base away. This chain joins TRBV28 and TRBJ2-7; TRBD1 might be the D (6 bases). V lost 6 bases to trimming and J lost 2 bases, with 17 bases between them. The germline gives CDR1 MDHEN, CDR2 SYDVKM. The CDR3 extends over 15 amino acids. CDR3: CASSLSVTGTYEQYF. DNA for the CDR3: TGTGCCAGCAGCCTATCCGTGACAGGCACCTACGAGCAGTACTTC.

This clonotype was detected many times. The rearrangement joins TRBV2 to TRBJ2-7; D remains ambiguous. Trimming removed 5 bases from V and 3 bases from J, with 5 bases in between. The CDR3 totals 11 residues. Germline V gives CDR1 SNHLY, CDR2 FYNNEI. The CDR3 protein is CASSWYYEQYF. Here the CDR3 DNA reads TGTGCCAGCAGTTGGTACTACGAGCAGTACTTC.

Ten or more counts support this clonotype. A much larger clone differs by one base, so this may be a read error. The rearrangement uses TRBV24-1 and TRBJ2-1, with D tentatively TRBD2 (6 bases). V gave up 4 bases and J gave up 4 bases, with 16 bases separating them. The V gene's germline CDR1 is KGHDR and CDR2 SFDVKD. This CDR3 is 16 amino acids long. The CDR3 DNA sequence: TGTGCCACCAGTGACTCGATAGTGGGAGGATACAATGAGCAGTTCTTC. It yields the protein CATSDSIVGGYNEQFF.

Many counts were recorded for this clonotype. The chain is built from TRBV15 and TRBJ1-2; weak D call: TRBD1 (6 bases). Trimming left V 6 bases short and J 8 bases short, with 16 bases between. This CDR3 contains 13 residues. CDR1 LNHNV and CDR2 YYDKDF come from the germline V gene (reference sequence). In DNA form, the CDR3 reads TGTGCCACCAGGGTAGGGGGGGCTTGGGGCTACACCTTC. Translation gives CATRVGGAWGYTF. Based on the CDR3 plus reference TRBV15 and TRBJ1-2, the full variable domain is DAMVIQNPRYQVTQFGKPVTLSCSQTLNHNVMYWYQQKSSQAPKLLFHYYDKDFNNEADTPDNFQSRRPNTSFCFLDIRSPGLGDTAMYLCATRVGGAWGYTFGSGTRLTVV.

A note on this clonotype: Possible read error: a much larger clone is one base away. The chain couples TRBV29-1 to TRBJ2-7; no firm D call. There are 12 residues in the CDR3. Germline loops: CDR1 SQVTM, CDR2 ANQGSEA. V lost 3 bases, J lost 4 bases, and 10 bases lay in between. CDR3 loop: CSVEWGRYEQYF. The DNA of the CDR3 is TGCAGCGTTGAGTGGGGTAGGTACGAGCAGTACTTC.

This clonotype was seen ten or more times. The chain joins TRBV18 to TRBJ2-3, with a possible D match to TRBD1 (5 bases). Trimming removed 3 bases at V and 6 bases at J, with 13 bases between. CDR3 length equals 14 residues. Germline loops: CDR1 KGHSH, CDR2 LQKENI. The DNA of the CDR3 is TGTGCCAGCTCACCGGCATGGGGCAAGGATACGCAGTATTTT. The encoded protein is CASSPAWGKDTQYF.

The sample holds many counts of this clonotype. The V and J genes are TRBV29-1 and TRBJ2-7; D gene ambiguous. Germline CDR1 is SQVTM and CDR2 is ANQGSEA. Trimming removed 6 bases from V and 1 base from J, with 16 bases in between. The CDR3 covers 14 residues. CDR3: CSVALGPVSYEQYF. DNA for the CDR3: TGCAGCGTCGCCCTAGGCCCTGTTTCCTACGAGCAGTACTTC.

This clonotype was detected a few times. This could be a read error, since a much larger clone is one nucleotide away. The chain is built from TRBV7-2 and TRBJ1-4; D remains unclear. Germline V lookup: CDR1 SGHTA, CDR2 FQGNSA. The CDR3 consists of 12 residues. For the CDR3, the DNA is TGTGCCAGCATCTTAGTGCTCGGGAAACTGTTTTTT. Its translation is CASILVLGKLFF.

The CDR3 DNA reads as TGTGCCAGCAGTTTAGGCCGGAGTGCCTACGAGCAGTACTTC. Its translation is CASSLGRSAYEQYF. The gene calls are TRBV27 and TRBJ2-7; D is unclear. Germline V gene lookup returns CDR1 MNHEY and CDR2 SMNVEV (reference sequence). Trimming pared 2 bases from V and 2 bases from J, leaving 10 bases between. CDR3 size: 14 residues.

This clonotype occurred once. The CDR3 nucleotides are TGTGCCTGGGGAGGCCTAGGGCAGTTCTTC. Amino acids: CAWGGLGQFF. The chain links TRBV30 to TRBJ2-1; D is possibly TRBD2 (5 bases). Germline V gene data show CDR1 as GTSNPN and CDR2 as SVGIG (reference sequence). This CDR3 has 10 residues. V lost 5 bases and J lost 12, with 11 bases in between.

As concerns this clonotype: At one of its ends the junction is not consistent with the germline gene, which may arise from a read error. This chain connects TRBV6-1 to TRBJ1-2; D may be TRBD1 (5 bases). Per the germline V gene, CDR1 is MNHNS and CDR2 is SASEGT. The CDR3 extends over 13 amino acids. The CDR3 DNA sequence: TGTGCCGGCAGAATGGAGGCAGGGAGAGGCTACACCTTC. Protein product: CAGRMEAGRGYTF.

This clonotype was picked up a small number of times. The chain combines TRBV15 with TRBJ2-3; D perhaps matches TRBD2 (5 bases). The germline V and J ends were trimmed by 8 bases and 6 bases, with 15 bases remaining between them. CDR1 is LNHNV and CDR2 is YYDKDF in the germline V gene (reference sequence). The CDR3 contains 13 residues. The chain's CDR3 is CATRQSGPDTQYF. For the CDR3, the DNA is TGTGCCACCCGACAAAGCGGTCCCGATACGCAGTATTTT.